These T cell receptor beta chains were read from a single sample in a study of control samples from healthy donors and cancer patients. The table came from immunoSEQ multiplex PCR; TCRdb's copy has only in-frame clones and leaves some out. The table records about 220,000 clones, 85% to 95% of them present only once. The sequencing sample was made of blood. These TCRs come from a man aged 50-59 years in good health. CDR3s include the opening cysteine and the closing phenylalanine or tryptophan. Each record gives: V gene, D gene, J gene, CDR3 DNA, CDR3 protein. The D gene is left open where the match is weak.

v_gene: TRBV3-1/TRBV3-2
d_gene: NA
j_gene: TRBJ1-1
CDR3nt: TGTGCCAGCAGCCCCAAACAGGCGAACACTGAAGCTTTCTTT
CDR3aa: CASSPKQANTEAFF

v_gene: TRBV28
d_gene: TRBD1
j_gene: TRBJ2-2
CDR3nt: TGTGCCAGCTGCCTGGGCGGGACAGGGCTTACCGGGGAGCTGTTTTTT
CDR3aa: CASCLGGTGLTGELFF

v_gene: TRBV6-5
d_gene: NA
j_gene: TRBJ2-1
CDR3nt: TGTGCCAGCAGTTACTCGGTCTTGCGCAATGAGCAGTTCTTC
CDR3aa: CASSYSVLRNEQFF

v_gene: TRBV2
d_gene: NA
j_gene: TRBJ1-4
CDR3nt: TGTGCCAGCAAAGGCCAGGGAGGTGAAAAACTGTTTTTT
CDR3aa: CASKGQGGEKLFF

v_gene: TRBV29-1
d_gene: NA
j_gene: TRBJ2-5
CDR3nt: TGCAGCACATCTGGGTCCCTTGGGGAGACCCAGTACTTC
CDR3aa: CSTSGSLGETQYF

v_gene: TRBV19
d_gene: TRBD2
j_gene: TRBJ2-1
CDR3nt: TGTGCCAGTCGGACTAGCGGGGGGGCCAGGGATGAGCAGTTCTTC
CDR3aa: CASRTSGGARDEQFF

v_gene: TRBV27
d_gene: NA
j_gene: TRBJ2-1
CDR3nt: TGTGCCAGCAGTCCCCCCGGAAGGAAGATTAGCAATGAGCAGTTCTTC
CDR3aa: CASSPPGRKISNEQFF

v_gene: TRBV5-1
d_gene: NA
j_gene: TRBJ1-1
CDR3nt: TGCGCCAGCAGCCCAACCGACAGGCCCACTGAAGCTTTCTTT
CDR3aa: CASSPTDRPTEAFF

v_gene: TRBV4-1
d_gene: NA
j_gene: TRBJ1-6
CDR3nt: TGCGCCAGCAGCCAAGTCCCAGGGCTTAATTCACCCCTCCACTTT
CDR3aa: CASSQVPGLNSPLHF

v_gene: TRBV12-5
d_gene: TRBD1
j_gene: TRBJ2-2
CDR3nt: TGTGCTAGTGGTTTGCGTTTAGGGACAGGGAAAGACGGGGAGCTGTTTTTT
CDR3aa: CASGLRLGTGKDGELFF

v_gene: TRBV19
d_gene: NA
j_gene: TRBJ2-2
CDR3nt: TGTGCCAGTAGTATGGTTGAGAGGGGCACCGGGGAGCTGTTTTTT
CDR3aa: CASSMVERGTGELFF

v_gene: TRBV5-4
d_gene: NA
j_gene: TRBJ2-3
CDR3nt: TGTGCCAGCGAGGGGCCGCCTTTAGATACGCAGTATTTT
CDR3aa: CASEGPPLDTQYF

v_gene: TRBV18
d_gene: TRBD1
j_gene: TRBJ1-1
CDR3nt: TGTGCCAGCTCACCGGCAGGGGGAAGTGATGAAGCTTTCTTT
CDR3aa: CASSPAGGSDEAFF

v_gene: TRBV6-4
d_gene: NA
j_gene: TRBJ2-2
CDR3nt: TGTGCCAGCAGTGACTCATTGGTGGGCCGGAACACCGGGGAGCTGTTTTTT
CDR3aa: CASSDSLVGRNTGELFF

v_gene: TRBV5-1
d_gene: NA
j_gene: TRBJ1-1
CDR3nt: TGCGCCAGCAGTGATGCGACGGGCGACACTGAAGCTTTCTTT
CDR3aa: CASSDATGDTEAFF

v_gene: TRBV24-1
d_gene: NA
j_gene: TRBJ2-6
CDR3nt: TGTGCCACCAGTGATTTTTCAGGGGCCAACGTCCTGACTTTC
CDR3aa: CATSDFSGANVLTF

v_gene: TRBV3-1/TRBV3-2
d_gene: NA
j_gene: TRBJ2-2
CDR3nt: TGTGCCAGCAGCCAAGCTCCAGGGCTAATTGGCGGGGAGCTGTTTTTT
CDR3aa: CASSQAPGLIGGELFF